This T cell receptor (beta chain) was identified in a study of blood T cell repertoires in COVID-19. The wider study: The study drew acute and convalescent COVID-19 samples from the United States, Italy and Spain.

Per the study methods: Reference gene primers were amplified, and this amplification served to estimate nucleated cell counts. Produced via immunoSEQ multiplex PCR; TCRdb's table is partial and in-frame only. That table is the source of V, J and clone size, and D and trimming were worked out from the DNA. Of around 200,000 clones detected, approximately 90% appear once; the ten largest clones hold 3.5% to 5%. V lost 5 bases and J lost 7; bases outside the gene matches: 3. CDR1 and CDR2 from the germline V gene are LNHDA and SQIVND (reference sequence). The CDR3 totals 12 residues. This clone was seen a few times.

J is TRBJ1-1 and V is TRBV19; 8 bases are shared with TRBD1. The specimen was peripheral blood. The clonotype was recovered from a man aged 50 to 60 with acute or convalescent COVID-19. DNA of the CDR3: TGTGCCAGTAGTCCGACAGGGGTTGAAGCTTTCTTT. This translates into CASSPTGVEAFF.